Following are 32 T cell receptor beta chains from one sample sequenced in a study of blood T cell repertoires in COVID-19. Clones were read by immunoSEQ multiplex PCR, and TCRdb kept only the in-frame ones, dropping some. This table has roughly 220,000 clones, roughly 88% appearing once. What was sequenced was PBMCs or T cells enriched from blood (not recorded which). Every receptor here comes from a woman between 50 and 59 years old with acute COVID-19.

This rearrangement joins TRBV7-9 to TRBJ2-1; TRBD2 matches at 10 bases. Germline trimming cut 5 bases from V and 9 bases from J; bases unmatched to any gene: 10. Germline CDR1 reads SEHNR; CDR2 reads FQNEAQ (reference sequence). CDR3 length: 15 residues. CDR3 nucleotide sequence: TGTGCCAGCAGCCCAGCCGGGACTAGCGTTCGTGAGCAGTTCTTC. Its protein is CASSPAGTSVREQFF.

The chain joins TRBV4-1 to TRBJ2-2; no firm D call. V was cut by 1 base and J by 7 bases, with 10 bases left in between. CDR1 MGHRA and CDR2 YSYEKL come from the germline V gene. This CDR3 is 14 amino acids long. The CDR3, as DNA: TGCGCCAGCAGCCAAGTCAACAGAGTCGGGGAGCTGTTTTTT. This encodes CASSQVNRVGELFF.

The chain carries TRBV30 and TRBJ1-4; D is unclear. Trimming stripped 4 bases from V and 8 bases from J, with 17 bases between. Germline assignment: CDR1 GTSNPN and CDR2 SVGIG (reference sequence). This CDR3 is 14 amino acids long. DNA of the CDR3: TGTGCCTGGACCCCGAACGGGAGAGTGGAAAAACTGTTTTTT. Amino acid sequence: CAWTPNGRVEKLFF. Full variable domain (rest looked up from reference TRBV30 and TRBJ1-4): SQTIHQWPATLVQPVGSPLSLECTVEGTSNPNLYWYRQAAGRGLQLLFYSVGIGQISSEVPQNLSASRPQDRQFILSSKKLLLSDSGFYLCAWTPNGRVEKLFFGSGTQLSVL.

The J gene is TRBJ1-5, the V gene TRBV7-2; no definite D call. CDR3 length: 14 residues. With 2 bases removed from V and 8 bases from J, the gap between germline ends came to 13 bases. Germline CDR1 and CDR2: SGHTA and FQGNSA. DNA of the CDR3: TGTGCCAGCAGCTTATTTAATGCGAGAGAGCCCCAGCATTTT. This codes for CASSLFNAREPQHF.

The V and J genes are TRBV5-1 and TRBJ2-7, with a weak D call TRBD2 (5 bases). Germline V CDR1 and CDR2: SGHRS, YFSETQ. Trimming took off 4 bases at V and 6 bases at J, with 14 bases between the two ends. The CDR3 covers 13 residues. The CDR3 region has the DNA TGCGCCAGCAGCCCCACGGGGTATTCCGAGCAGTACTTC. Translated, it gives CASSPTGYSEQYF.

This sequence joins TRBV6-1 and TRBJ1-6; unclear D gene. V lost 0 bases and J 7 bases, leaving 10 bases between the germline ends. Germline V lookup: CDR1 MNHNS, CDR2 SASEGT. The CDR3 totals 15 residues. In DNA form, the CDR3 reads TGTGCCAGCAGTGAAGCTACGGGTACCAATTCACCCCTCCACTTT. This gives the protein CASSEATGTNSPLHF.

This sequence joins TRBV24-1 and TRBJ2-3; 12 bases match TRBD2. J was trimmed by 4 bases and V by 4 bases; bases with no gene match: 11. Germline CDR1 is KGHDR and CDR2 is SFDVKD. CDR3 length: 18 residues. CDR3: CATSDISTSGRRADTQYF. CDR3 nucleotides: TGTGCCACCAGTGACATATCCACTAGCGGGAGGCGGGCAGATACGCAGTATTTT.

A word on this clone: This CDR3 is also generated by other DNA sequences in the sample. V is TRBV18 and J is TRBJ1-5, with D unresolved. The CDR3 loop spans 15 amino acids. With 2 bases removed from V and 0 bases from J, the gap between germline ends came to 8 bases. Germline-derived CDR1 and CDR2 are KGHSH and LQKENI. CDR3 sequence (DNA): TGTGCCAGCTCACCAAACAGCTATAGCAATCAGCCCCAGCATTTT. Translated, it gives CASSPNSYSNQPQHF.

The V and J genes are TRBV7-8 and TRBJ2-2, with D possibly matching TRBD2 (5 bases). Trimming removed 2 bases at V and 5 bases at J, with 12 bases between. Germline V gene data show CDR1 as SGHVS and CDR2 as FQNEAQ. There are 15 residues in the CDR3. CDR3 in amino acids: CASSLLLAGTGELFF. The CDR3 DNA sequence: TGTGCCAGCAGCTTACTCCTAGCTGGGACCGGGGAGCTGTTTTTT.

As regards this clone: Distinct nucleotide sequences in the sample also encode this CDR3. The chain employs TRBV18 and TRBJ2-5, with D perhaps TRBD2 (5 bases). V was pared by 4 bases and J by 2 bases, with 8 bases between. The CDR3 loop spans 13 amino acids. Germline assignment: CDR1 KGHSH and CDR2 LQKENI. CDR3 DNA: TGTGCCAGCTCACGAGGGCGGCAAGAGACCCAGTACTTC. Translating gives CASSRGRQETQYF.

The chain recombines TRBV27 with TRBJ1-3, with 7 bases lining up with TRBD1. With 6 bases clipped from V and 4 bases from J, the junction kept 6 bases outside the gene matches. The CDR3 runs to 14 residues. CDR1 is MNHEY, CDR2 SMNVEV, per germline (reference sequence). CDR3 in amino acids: CASRKTGPGNTIYF. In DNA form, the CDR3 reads TGTGCCAGCAGAAAGACAGGGCCAGGAAACACCATATATTTT.

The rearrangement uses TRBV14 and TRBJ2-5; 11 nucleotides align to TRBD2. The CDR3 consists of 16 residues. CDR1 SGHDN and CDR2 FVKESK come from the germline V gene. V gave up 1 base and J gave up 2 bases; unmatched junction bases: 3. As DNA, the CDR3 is TGTGCCAGCAGCCAAGCCGGGACTAGCGGACAAGAGACCCAGTACTTC. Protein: CASSQAGTSGQETQYF.

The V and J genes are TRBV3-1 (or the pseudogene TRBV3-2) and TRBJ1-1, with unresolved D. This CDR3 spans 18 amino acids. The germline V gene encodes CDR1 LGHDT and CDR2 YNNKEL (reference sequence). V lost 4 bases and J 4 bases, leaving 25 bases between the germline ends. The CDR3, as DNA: TGTGCCAGCAGCCCTCGTGCTCTGTCCCCCCGACGGGTCACTGAAGCTTTCTTT. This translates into CASSPRALSPRRVTEAFF.

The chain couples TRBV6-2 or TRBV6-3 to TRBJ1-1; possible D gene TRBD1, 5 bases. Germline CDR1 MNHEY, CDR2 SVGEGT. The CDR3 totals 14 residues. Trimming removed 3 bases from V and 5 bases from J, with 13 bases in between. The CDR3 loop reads CASSYSQEGTEAFF. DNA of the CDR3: TGTGCCAGCAGTTATTCCCAGGAGGGGACTGAAGCTTTCTTT.

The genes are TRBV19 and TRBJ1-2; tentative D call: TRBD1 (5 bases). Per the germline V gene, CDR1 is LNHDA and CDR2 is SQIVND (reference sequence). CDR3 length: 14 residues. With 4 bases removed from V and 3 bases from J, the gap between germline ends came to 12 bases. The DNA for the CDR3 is TGTGCCAGTAGTAGTGGGGACTACTACTATGGCTACACCTTC. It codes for CASSSGDYYYGYTF.

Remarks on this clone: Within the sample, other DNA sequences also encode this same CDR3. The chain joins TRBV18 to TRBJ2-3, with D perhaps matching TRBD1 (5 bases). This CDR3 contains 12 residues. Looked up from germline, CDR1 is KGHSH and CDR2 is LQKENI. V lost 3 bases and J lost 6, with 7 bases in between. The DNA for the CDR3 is TGTGCCAGCTCACCGACAGCGGATACGCAGTATTTT. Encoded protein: CASSPTADTQYF.

In nucleotides, the CDR3 is TGTGCCAGCATCGGCGGGAGTCCGGATACGCAGTATTTT. Translation gives CASIGGSPDTQYF. The chain combines TRBV2 with TRBJ2-3; 7 bases fit TRBD2. The germline CDR1 and CDR2 sequences are SNHLY and FYNNEI. The CDR3 covers 13 residues. V shed 7 bases, J shed 6 bases, and the junction held 7 bases outside the gene matches.

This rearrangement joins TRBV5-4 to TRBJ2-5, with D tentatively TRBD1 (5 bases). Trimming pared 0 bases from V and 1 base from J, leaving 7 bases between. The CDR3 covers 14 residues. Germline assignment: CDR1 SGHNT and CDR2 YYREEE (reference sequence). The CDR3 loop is CASSLVGLQETQYF. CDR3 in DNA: TGTGCCAGCAGCTTGGTGGGGCTCCAAGAGACCCAGTACTTC.

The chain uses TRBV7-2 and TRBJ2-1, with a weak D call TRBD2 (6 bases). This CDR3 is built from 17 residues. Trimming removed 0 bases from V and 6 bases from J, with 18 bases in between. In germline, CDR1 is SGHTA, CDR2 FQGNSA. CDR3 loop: CASSLAPFGRRSNEQFF. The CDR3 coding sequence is TGTGCCAGCAGCTTAGCGCCATTCGGGAGACGGAGCAATGAGCAGTTCTTC.

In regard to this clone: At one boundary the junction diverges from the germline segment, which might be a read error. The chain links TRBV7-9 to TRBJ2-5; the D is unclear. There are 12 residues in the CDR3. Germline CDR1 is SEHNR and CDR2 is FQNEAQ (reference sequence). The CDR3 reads CASSLGREAQYF. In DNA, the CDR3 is TGTGCCAGCAGCTTGGGTAGAGAGGCCCAGTACTTC.

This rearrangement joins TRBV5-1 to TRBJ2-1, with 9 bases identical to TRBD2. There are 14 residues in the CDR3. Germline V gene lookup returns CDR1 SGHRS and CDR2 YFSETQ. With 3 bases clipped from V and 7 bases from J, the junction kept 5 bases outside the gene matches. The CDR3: CASSSGLARNEQFF. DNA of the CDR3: TGCGCCAGCAGCTCGGGACTAGCCAGAAATGAGCAGTTCTTC.

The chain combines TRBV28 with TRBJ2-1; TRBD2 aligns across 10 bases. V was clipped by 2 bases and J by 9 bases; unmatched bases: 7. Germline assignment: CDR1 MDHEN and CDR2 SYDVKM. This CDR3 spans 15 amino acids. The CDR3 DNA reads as TGTGCCAGCAGTTTAACAGCGGGAGGGGCTGGTGAGCAGTTCTTC. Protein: CASSLTAGGAGEQFF. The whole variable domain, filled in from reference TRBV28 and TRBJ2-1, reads DVKVTQSSRYLVKRTGEKVFLECVQDMDHENMFWYRQDPGLGLRLIYFSYDVKMKEKGDIPEGYSVSREKKERFSLILESASTNQTSMYLCASSLTAGGAGEQFFGPGTRLTVL.

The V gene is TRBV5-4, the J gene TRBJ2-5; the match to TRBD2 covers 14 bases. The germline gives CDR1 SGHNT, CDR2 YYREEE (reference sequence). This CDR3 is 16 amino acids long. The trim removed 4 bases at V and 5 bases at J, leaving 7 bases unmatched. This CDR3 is CASSGGTSGSWETQYF. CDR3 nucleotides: TGTGCCAGCAGCGGAGGGACTAGCGGGAGCTGGGAGACCCAGTACTTC.

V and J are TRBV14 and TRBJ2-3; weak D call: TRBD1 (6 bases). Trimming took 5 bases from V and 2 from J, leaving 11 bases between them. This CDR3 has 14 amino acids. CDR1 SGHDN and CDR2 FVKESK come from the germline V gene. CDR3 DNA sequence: TGTGCCAGCAGCTATGGACAGATCACAGATACGCAGTATTTT. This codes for CASSYGQITDTQYF.

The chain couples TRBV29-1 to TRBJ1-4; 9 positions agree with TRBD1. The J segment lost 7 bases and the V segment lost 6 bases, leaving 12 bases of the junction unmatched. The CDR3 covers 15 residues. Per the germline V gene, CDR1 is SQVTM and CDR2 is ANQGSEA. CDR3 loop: CSVATRTGAGEKLFF. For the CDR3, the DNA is TGCAGCGTCGCCACACGGACAGGGGCGGGTGAAAAACTGTTTTTT.

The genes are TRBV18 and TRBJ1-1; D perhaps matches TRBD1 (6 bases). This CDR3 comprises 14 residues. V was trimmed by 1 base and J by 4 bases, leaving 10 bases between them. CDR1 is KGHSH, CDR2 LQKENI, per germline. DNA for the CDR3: TGTGCCAGCTCACCACGGGGGCAGCTCACTGAAGCTTTCTTT. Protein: CASSPRGQLTEAFF.

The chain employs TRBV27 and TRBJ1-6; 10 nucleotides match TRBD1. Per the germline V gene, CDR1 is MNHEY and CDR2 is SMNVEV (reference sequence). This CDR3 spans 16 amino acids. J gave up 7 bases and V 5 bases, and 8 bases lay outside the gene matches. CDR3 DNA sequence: TGTGCCAGCAGTCTGCGGGGACAGGGGAGGAATTCACCCCTCCACTTT. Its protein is CASSLRGQGRNSPLHF.

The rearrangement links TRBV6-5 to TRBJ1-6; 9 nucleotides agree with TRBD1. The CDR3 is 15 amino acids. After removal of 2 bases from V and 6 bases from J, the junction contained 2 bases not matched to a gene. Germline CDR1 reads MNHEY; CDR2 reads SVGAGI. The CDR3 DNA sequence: TGTGCCAGCAGTTACGTGGACAGGGGTAATTCACCCCTCCACTTT. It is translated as CASSYVDRGNSPLHF.

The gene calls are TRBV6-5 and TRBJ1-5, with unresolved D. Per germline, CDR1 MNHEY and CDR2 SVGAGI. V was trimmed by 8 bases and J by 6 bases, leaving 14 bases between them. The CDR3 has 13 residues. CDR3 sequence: CASHALFGQPQHF. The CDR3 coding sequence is TGTGCCAGCCACGCCCTCTTCGGTCAGCCCCAGCATTTT.

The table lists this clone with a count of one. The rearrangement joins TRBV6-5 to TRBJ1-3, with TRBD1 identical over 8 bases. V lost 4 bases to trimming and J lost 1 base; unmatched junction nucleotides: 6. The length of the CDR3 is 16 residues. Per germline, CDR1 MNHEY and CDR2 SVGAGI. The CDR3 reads CASSSGQGHSGNTIYF. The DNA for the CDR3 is TGTGCCAGCAGTTCCGGACAGGGCCATTCTGGAAACACCATATATTTT.

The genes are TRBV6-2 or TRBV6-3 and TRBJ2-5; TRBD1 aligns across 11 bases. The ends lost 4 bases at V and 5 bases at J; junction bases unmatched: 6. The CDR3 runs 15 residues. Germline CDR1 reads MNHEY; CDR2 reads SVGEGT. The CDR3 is CASSSGQGAWETQYF. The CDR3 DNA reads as TGTGCCAGCAGTTCCGGACAGGGGGCATGGGAGACCCAGTACTTC.

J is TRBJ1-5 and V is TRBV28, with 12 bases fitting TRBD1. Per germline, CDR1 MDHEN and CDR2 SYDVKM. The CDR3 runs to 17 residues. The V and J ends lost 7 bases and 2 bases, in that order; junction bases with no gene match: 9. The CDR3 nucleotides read TGTGCCAGCAAGGGACAGGGGGCGATGGTTCGCAATCAGCCCCAGCATTTT. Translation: CASKGQGAMVRNQPQHF.